The 20 T cell receptor beta chains below all came from one sample that was sequenced in a study of glioma-infiltrating T cells after dendritic cell vaccination. The time point denotes: after dendritic cell vaccination, including at tumor progression/relapse. Profiled with immunoSEQ multiplex PCR; TCRdb holds only in-frame clones, not every one. The data contain tens of thousands of clones, about nine tenths of them singletons. The sequences come from blood, collected after dendritic cell vaccination. The receptors here all came from a human donor with glioblastoma.

This clone showed up just once. The V call is TRBV5-4, the J call TRBJ2-1, with D maybe TRBD1 (6 bases). Germline V gene lookup returns CDR1 SGHNT and CDR2 YYREEE (reference sequence). Between the trimmed V and J ends, which lost 5 bases and 7 bases, there was a span of 19 bases. This CDR3 contains 15 residues. The CDR3 region has the DNA TGTGCCAGCAGTCGTTGGATACAGGGAATGAATGAGCAGTTCTTC. Translation: CASSRWIQGMNEQFF.

The sample holds one count of this clone. This chain joins TRBV5-4 and TRBJ2-3, with a tentative D call TRBD2 (5 bases). The V and J ends lost 1 base and 6 bases respectively, with 18 bases between them. The length of the CDR3 is 16 residues. Per the germline V gene, CDR1 is SGHNT and CDR2 is YYREEE (reference sequence). The DNA for the CDR3 is TGTGCCAGCAGCTTGAAGAGCGGCCAAACCAGGGATACGCAGTATTTT. This translates into CASSLKSGQTRDTQYF.

For the CDR3, the DNA is TGCGCCAGCAGGGCCGGGACAGGGAACTACGAGCAGTACTTC. This sequence encodes CASRAGTGNYEQYF. The V and J genes are TRBV5-1 and TRBJ2-7; 9 bases fit TRBD1. CDR1 is SGHRS and CDR2 is YFSETQ in the germline V gene. V gave up 5 bases and J gave up 3 bases; unmatched junction bases: 6. This CDR3 is 14 amino acids long.

The chain recombines TRBV11-2 with TRBJ2-2; a weak D match, TRBD2 (5 bases). The CDR3 has 16 amino acids. Germline loops: CDR1 SGHAT, CDR2 FQNNGV. V was clipped by 4 bases and J by 2 bases, with 14 bases between them. The DNA for the CDR3 is TGTGCCAGCAGCTCTAGGACGGACTTTAACACCGGGGAGCTGTTTTTT. Amino acids: CASSSRTDFNTGELFF.

The chain is built from TRBV7-6 and TRBJ2-1, with 7 bases aligning to TRBD2. The length of the CDR3 is 16 residues. Germline V gene data show CDR1 as SGHVS and CDR2 as FNYEAQ. The V and J ends lost 5 bases and 2 bases, in that order; junction bases with no gene match: 9. The CDR3, as DNA: TGTGCCAGCAGCCTGGTGGTAGCGGGTGCCTACAATGAGCAGTTCTTC. Its translation: CASSLVVAGAYNEQFF.

The chain recombines TRBV10-3 with TRBJ2-1; tentative D call: TRBD1 (6 bases). The CDR3 is made up of 14 amino acids. In germline, CDR1 is ENHRY, CDR2 SYGVKD. V was cut by 2 bases and J by 2 bases, with 7 bases left in between. Here the CDR3 DNA reads TGTGCCATCAGTGAGGACAGGACCTACAATGAGCAGTTCTTC. Translated, it gives CAISEDRTYNEQFF.

The chain is built from TRBV6-1 and TRBJ1-1, with TRBD1 identical over 7 bases. This CDR3 contains 12 residues. The V segment lost 7 bases and the J segment 5 bases; nucleotides outside the gene matches: 4. Germline-derived CDR1 and CDR2 are MNHNS and SASEGT. The CDR3 nucleotides read TGTGCCAGCACCGAACAGGGGACTGAAGCTTTCTTT. This codes for CASTEQGTEAFF.

The rearrangement joins TRBV5-6 to TRBJ2-1, with D unclear. This CDR3 comprises 13 residues. Germline-derived CDR1 and CDR2 are SGHDT and YYEEEE. Trimming stripped 0 bases from V and 9 bases from J, with 10 bases between. CDR3 amino acids: CASSLEIRVEQFF. The CDR3 coding sequence is TGTGCCAGCAGCTTGGAAATTAGAGTTGAGCAGTTCTTC.

V is TRBV4-1 and J is TRBJ2-7, with TRBD2 as a possible D gene (6 bases). This CDR3 has 13 residues. The ends were cut back, 1 base at V and 3 bases at J, with 7 bases in the middle. The germline gives CDR1 MGHRA, CDR2 YSYEKL. The CDR3 is CASSQGLVYEQYF. The CDR3 DNA reads TGCGCCAGCAGCCAAGGACTAGTCTACGAGCAGTACTTC.

The chain carries TRBV4-2 and TRBJ2-5; 13 nucleotides line up with TRBD2. The junction had 6 bases not matched to a gene; V was cut back by 1 base and J by 1 base. The CDR3 is 18 residues long. Germline CDR1 LGHNA, CDR2 YNFKEQ. The CDR3 DNA is TGTGCCAGCAGCCAAGCGGGACTAGCGGGGCTGGGCCAAGAGACCCAGTACTTC. It is translated as CASSQAGLAGLGQETQYF.

This chain links TRBV7-9 with TRBJ2-2; D is perhaps TRBD2 (6 bases). CDR3 length: 18 residues. Looked up from germline, CDR1 is SEHNR and CDR2 is FQNEAQ (reference sequence). Deletions cut 1 base from V and 2 bases from J, with 17 bases between. Written as DNA, the CDR3 is TGTGCCAGCAGCTTAGGAGATGGGCGGGGAGTTAACACCGGGGAGCTGTTTTTT. Translating it yields CASSLGDGRGVNTGELFF.

The V call is TRBV5-1, the J call TRBJ1-5; TRBD1 is a possible D gene (5 bases). The CDR3 is 15 amino acids. V dropped 4 bases and J dropped 6 bases, with 17 bases sitting between them. In germline, CDR1 is SGHRS, CDR2 YFSETQ. The CDR3 sequence: CASSVSGQGGQPQHF. The CDR3 DNA reads as TGCGCCAGCAGCGTCTCTGGCCAGGGAGGTCAGCCCCAGCATTTT.

The chain uses TRBV27 and TRBJ2-7, with D possibly TRBD2 on 5 matching bases. Germline V gene data show CDR1 as MNHEY and CDR2 as SMNVEV (reference sequence). Trimming left V 5 bases short and J 4 bases short, with 21 bases between. The CDR3 is 16 residues long. This chain's CDR3 is CASSPGLGGKEYEQYF. The CDR3 nucleotides are TGTGCCAGCAGTCCGGGATTGGGCGGCAAGGAATACGAGCAGTACTTC.

V and J are TRBV28 and TRBJ2-1, with 7 bases identical to TRBD2. This CDR3 comprises 14 residues. J lost 1 base, V lost 6 bases, and 3 bases had no gene match. CDR1 is MDHEN and CDR2 is SYDVKM in the germline V gene. CDR3 nucleotides: TGTGCCAGCAGGGGGGGAGGGTCCTACAATGAGCAGTTCTTC. Translating it yields CASRGGGSYNEQFF.

V gene TRBV7-9 combines with J gene TRBJ2-7; 7 bases are a match to TRBD1. Germline trimming cut 1 base from V and 9 bases from J; bases unmatched to any gene: 15. CDR1 is SEHNR and CDR2 is FQNEAQ in the germline V gene (reference sequence). This CDR3 spans 16 amino acids. Written as DNA, the CDR3 is TGTGCCAGCAGCTTAGGTCCCGAGACAGGGAGTAGGGTGCAGTACTTC. Translation: CASSLGPETGSRVQYF.

The chain is built from TRBV5-1 and TRBJ1-1; D is unresolved. This CDR3 is built from 14 residues. Deletions cut 3 bases from V and 4 bases from J, with 13 bases between. CDR1 and CDR2 from the germline V gene are SGHRS and YFSETQ. CDR3 residues: CASSSTPPGTEAFF. The CDR3 nucleotides are TGCGCCAGCAGCTCGACACCCCCCGGCACTGAAGCTTTCTTT.

This clone appeared a few times. The rearrangement links TRBV7-8 to TRBJ1-1; no reliable D call. Germline CDR1 is SGHVS and CDR2 is FQNEAQ. The V end was cut by 2 bases, the J end by 4 bases, with 14 bases between. There are 15 residues in the CDR3. The CDR3: CASSLRRERGTEAFF. In DNA form, the CDR3 reads TGTGCCAGCAGCTTAAGAAGAGAGAGAGGCACTGAAGCTTTCTTT.

V is TRBV6-1 and J is TRBJ1-2; D possibly corresponds to TRBD1 (5 bases). From germline, CDR1 is MNHNS and CDR2 SASEGT. Between the trimmed V and J ends, which lost 8 bases and 5 bases, there was a span of 18 bases. The CDR3 is 14 amino acids. The DNA of the CDR3 is TGTGCCAGCCGGGACTCTTTGGGGGATTATGGCTACACCTTC. Encoded protein: CASRDSLGDYGYTF.

This chain joins TRBV6-1 and TRBJ2-3; the D gene is possibly TRBD1 (6 bases). V shed 6 bases and J shed 3 bases, with 13 bases lying between them. The CDR3 has 14 amino acids. The germline gives CDR1 MNHNS, CDR2 SASEGT. The DNA of the CDR3 is TGTGCCAGCAGATACAGGGTCGTGACAGATACGCAGTATTTT. Its translation: CASRYRVVTDTQYF.

This sequence joins TRBV5-4 and TRBJ2-7; TRBD2 matches at 9 bases. The CDR3 runs 15 residues. The V and J ends lost 3 bases and 3 bases, in that order; junction bases with no gene match: 7. Germline values: CDR1 SGHNT, CDR2 YYREEE (reference sequence). The CDR3, as DNA: TGTGCCAGCAGCTCCCCCGGGACTAGCTTCTACGAGCAGTACTTC. This translates into CASSSPGTSFYEQYF.